Presented here are 14 T cell receptor beta chains from one specimen sequenced in a study of T cell responses to AZD1222 COVID-19 vaccine. Generated by immunoSEQ multiplex PCR, the TCRdb table keeps only in-frame clones and is missing some. The table lists about 130,000 clones, roughly 88% of them singletons. Source: peripheral blood, taken on day 0 of AZD1222 vaccination. The source is an adult in good health.

The chain recombines TRBV7-3 with TRBJ2-1, with 12 bases that match TRBD2. The CDR3 sequence is 15 residues long. J lost 2 bases, V lost 5 bases, and 1 base had no gene match. Looked up from germline, CDR1 is SGHTA and CDR2 is FQGTGA. The CDR3 region has the DNA TGTGCCAGCAGCCCTAGCGGGAGGGCCTACAATGAGCAGTTCTTC. Its translation is CASSPSGRAYNEQFF.

The chain combines TRBV4-3 with TRBJ1-2; D perhaps matches TRBD1 (5 bases). Germline CDR1 is LGHNA and CDR2 is YSLEER. The CDR3 runs to 12 residues. Between the trimmed V and J ends, which lost 1 base and 8 bases, there was a span of 8 bases. CDR3 sequence: CASSQGGAGYTF. The CDR3 DNA follows: TGCGCCAGCAGCCAAGGGGGCGCCGGCTACACCTTC.

The chain joins TRBV7-6 to TRBJ1-2; D is undetermined. The CDR3 loop spans 16 amino acids. CDR1 SGHVS and CDR2 FNYEAQ come from the germline V gene. V lost 5 bases to trimming and J lost 1 base, with 17 bases between them. The CDR3, as DNA: TGTGCCAGCAGCCCACCTACATCTCAGCTTAACTATGGCTACACCTTC. It encodes CASSPPTSQLNYGYTF.

The V call is TRBV7-9, the J call TRBJ1-1; TRBD1 matches 7 bases. This CDR3 comprises 16 residues. The trim removed 5 bases at V and 2 bases at J, leaving 11 bases unmatched. From germline, CDR1 is SEHNR and CDR2 FQNEAQ (reference sequence). CDR3 DNA: TGTGCCAGCAGCCCGGCGGCGGGACAGACAAACACTGAAGCTTTCTTT. It specifies CASSPAAGQTNTEAFF. Complete variable domain (other parts from reference TRBV7-9 and TRBJ1-1): DTGVSQNPRHKITKRGQNVTFRCDPISEHNRLYWYRQTLGQGPEFLTYFQNEAQLEKSRLLSDRFSAERPKGSFSTLEIQRTEQGDSAMYLCASSPAAGQTNTEAFFGQGTRLTVV.

This chain connects TRBV2 to TRBJ2-3; perhaps TRBD2 as D (5 bases). CDR1 is SNHLY and CDR2 is FYNNEI in the germline V gene. Trimming pared 10 bases from V and 4 bases from J, leaving 12 bases between. The CDR3 length is 12 residues. CDR3 amino acids: CATTRGSDTQYF. In DNA, the CDR3 is TGTGCCACCACCCGGGGTTCAGATACGCAGTATTTT.

This chain joins TRBV4-3 and TRBJ2-7; maybe TRBD1 (5 bases). CDR3 length equals 14 residues. Germline V lookup: CDR1 LGHNA, CDR2 YSLEER. V dropped 1 base and J dropped 5 bases, with 12 bases sitting between them. CDR3 region: CASSQAQGSDEQYF. Here the CDR3 DNA reads TGCGCCAGCAGCCAAGCTCAGGGTTCCGACGAGCAGTACTTC.

This chain joins TRBV7-9 and TRBJ2-7, with TRBD1 as a possible D gene (7 bases). This CDR3 is 14 amino acids long. The germline gives CDR1 SEHNR, CDR2 FQNEAQ (reference sequence). Trimming removed 4 bases from V and 2 bases from J, with 12 bases in between. DNA for the CDR3: TGTGCCAGCAGCTCCGGAGGGACAGCCTACGAGCAGTACTTC. It yields the protein CASSSGGTAYEQYF.

The rearrangement joins TRBV10-1 to TRBJ1-2; possibly TRBD1 for D (5 bases). Trimming pared 2 bases from V and 3 bases from J, leaving 7 bases between. CDR3 length: 13 residues. Germline V gene sequence: CDR1 WNHNN, CDR2 SYGVQD (reference sequence). This CDR3 is CASSERRDYGYTF. CDR3 sequence (DNA): TGCGCCAGCAGTGAGCGCAGGGACTATGGCTACACCTTC.

V gene TRBV5-6 combines with J gene TRBJ1-4; D is ambiguous. This CDR3 comprises 12 residues. V was trimmed by 3 bases and J by 8 bases, leaving 8 bases between them. The germline V gene encodes CDR1 SGHDT and CDR2 YYEEEE. The chain's CDR3 is CASSSFREKLFF. The DNA of the CDR3 is TGTGCCAGCAGCTCGTTTCGGGAAAAACTGTTTTTT.

This chain uses TRBV24-1 with TRBJ2-3; 11 bases are shared with TRBD1. The CDR3 runs to 16 residues. Unmatched junction bases numbered 4, after V lost 3 bases and J lost 3 bases. Per the germline V gene, CDR1 is KGHDR and CDR2 is SFDVKD. CDR3 DNA: TGTGCCACCAGTGATCCCGGGACAGGGGGGACAGATACGCAGTATTTT. Protein: CATSDPGTGGTDTQYF.

This clone was counted only a few times. The chain uses TRBV27 and TRBJ1-2; no reliable D call. Per the germline V gene, CDR1 is MNHEY and CDR2 is SMNVEV (reference sequence). The V and J ends lost 6 bases and 1 base respectively, with 9 bases between them. This CDR3 comprises 13 residues. CDR3 coding DNA: TGTGCCAGCAGGGCAGCTCGTAACTATGGCTACACCTTC. It codes for CASRAARNYGYTF.

This clone has more than one count but fewer than ten. The V call is TRBV27, the J call TRBJ2-7; D may be TRBD1 (5 bases). The germline V gene encodes CDR1 MNHEY and CDR2 SMNVEV (reference sequence). With 10 bases removed from V and 0 bases from J, the gap between germline ends came to 13 bases. The CDR3 is 13 residues long. CDR3 nucleotide sequence: TGTGCCACCAAAGGGGTCCTCTCCTACGAGCAGTACTTC. It is translated as CATKGVLSYEQYF.

The chain is built from TRBV11-3 and TRBJ2-5, with 7 bases identical to TRBD2. V lost 1 base to trimming and J lost 9 bases; unmatched junction nucleotides: 5. In germline, CDR1 is SGHNT, CDR2 YENEEA. The CDR3 totals 13 residues. As DNA, the CDR3 is TGTGCCAGCAGCTTAGGCGGACTAGAAGCCCAGTACTTC. Translation: CASSLGGLEAQYF.

V and J are TRBV18 and TRBJ1-6; weak D call: TRBD1 (5 bases). The CDR3 has 14 residues. The V end lost 3 bases, the J end lost 9 bases, and 12 bases lay between the germline ends. Germline values: CDR1 KGHSH, CDR2 LQKENI. CDR3 nucleotides: TGTGCCAGCTCACCGGACATCACGAGTTCACCCCTCCACTTT. Residues: CASSPDITSSPLHF.